The clone carrying this T cell receptor beta chain was counted ten times or more. Its antigen remains unknown. This sample is drawn from a study of T cell repertoires in cytomegalovirus infection. Study-level points and caveats: Dominating the ex vivo response were TCR beta clonotypes that were CMV-specific and HLA-C-restricted. The cumulative frequency of public TCR beta families identified carriers of CMV plus the relevant HLA.

Each CDR3 protein is one row after TCRdb ran MiXCR on the reads. The table lists around 250,000 distinct CDR3 sequences, 15% to 20% of them singletons, with around 47% in the top ten. The CDR3 extends over 17 amino acids. Trimming at V came to 0 bases and at J to 1 base, leaving 6 bases not matched to a gene. Germline assignment: CDR1 LGHNA and CDR2 YNFKEQ. This chain uses TRBV4-2 with TRBJ2-3; 8 positions match TRBD1. Sequenced input: CD8+ T cells from PBMCs. This TCR was sampled from a human donor in good health (CMV status not recorded). Some clones in this sample may be carry-over from other donors' samples. The CDR3 loop is CASSQDLPGQGTDTQYF. The CDR3, as DNA: TGTGCCAGCAGCCAAGATCTACCGGGACAGGGCACAGATACGCAGTATTTT.